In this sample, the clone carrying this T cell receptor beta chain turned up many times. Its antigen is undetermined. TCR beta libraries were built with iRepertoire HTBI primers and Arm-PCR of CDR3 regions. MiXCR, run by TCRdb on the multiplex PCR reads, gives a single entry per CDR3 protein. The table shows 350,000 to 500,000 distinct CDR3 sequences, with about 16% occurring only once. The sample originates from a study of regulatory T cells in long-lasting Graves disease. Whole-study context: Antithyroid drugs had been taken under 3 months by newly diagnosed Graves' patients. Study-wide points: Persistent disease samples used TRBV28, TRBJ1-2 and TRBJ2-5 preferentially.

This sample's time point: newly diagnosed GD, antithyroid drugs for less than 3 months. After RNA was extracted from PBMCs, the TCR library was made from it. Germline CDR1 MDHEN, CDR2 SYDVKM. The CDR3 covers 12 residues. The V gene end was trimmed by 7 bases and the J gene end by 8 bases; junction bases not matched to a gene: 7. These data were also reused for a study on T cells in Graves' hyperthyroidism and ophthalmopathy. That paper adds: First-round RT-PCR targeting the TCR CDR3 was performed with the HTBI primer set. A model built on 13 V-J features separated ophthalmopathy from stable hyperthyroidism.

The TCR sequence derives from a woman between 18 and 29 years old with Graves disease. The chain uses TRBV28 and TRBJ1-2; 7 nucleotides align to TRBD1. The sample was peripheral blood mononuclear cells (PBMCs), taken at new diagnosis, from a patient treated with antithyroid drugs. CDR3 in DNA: TGTGCCAGCACCCAGGGGGGAAGGGGCTACACCTTC. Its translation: CASTQGGRGYTF.